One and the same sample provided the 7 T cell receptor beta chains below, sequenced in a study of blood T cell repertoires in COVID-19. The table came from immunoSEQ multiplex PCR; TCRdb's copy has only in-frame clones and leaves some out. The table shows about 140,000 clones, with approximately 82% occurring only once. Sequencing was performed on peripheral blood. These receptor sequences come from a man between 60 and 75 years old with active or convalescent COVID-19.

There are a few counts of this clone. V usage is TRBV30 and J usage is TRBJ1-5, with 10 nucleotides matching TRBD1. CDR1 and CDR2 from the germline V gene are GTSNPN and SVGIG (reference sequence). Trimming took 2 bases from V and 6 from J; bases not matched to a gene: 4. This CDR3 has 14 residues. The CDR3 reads CAWSKGQGSQPQHF. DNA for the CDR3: TGTGCCTGGAGTAAGGGACAGGGGAGTCAGCCCCAGCATTTT.

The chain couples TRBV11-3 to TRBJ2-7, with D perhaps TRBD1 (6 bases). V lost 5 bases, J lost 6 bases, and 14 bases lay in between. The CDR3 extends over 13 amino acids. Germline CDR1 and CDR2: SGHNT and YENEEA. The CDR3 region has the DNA TGTGCCAGCAGCATCGATACAGGGCGCGAGCAGTACTTC. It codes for CASSIDTGREQYF.

The CDR3 region is CAWSVTRLTEAFF. CDR3 nucleotides: TGTGCCTGGAGTGTAACCAGGCTCACTGAAGCTTTCTTT. The rearrangement uses TRBV30 and TRBJ1-1; D unresolved. Germline V CDR1 and CDR2: GTSNPN, SVGIG (reference sequence). Trimming took 0 bases from V and 4 from J, leaving 9 bases between them. The CDR3 runs 13 residues.

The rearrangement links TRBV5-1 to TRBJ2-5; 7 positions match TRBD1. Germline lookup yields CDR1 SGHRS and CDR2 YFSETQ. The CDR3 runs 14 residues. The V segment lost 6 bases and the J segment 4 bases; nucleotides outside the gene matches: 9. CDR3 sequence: CASTSTGSGETQYF. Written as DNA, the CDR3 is TGCGCCAGCACCTCGACAGGGTCAGGAGAGACCCAGTACTTC.

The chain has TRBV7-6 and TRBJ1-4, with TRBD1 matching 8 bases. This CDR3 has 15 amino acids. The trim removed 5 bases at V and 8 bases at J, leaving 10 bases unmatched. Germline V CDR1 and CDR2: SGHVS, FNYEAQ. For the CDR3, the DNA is TGTGCCAGCAGCCCCACGACAGGGGAGGGGGAAAAACTGTTTTTT. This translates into CASSPTTGEGEKLFF.

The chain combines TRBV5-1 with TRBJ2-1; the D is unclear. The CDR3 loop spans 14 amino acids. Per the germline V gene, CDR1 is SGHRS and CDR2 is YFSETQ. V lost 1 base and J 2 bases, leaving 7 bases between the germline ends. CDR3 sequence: CASSLMRAYNEQFF. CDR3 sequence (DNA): TGCGCCAGCAGCTTGATGCGCGCCTACAATGAGCAGTTCTTC.

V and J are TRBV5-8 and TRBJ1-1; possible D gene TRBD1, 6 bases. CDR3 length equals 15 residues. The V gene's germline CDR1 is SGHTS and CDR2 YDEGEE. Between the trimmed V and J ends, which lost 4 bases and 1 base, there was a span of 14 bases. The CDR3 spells CASSVGRGRNTEAFF. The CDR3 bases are TGTGCCAGCAGCGTTGGGAGGGGGAGGAACACTGAAGCTTTCTTT.